A selection of T cell receptor beta chains follows, all from one sample in a study of blood T cell repertoires in COVID-19. Only in-frame clones appear in the TCRdb table, and some are missing; sequencing was by immunoSEQ multiplex PCR. The sample shows 25,000 to 30,000 clones, around 90% of them seen only once. Sequenced: peripheral blood. Receptor source: a human donor in a cohort sampled during active COVID-19. Each CDR3 is given with its conserved first and last residue. The order of the fields is clone size, D gene, CDR3 length, V gene, J gene, CDR3 protein, CDR3 DNA. A D gene is named only where the DNA matches it firmly. A clone size is listed for some rows: how often the clone was seen (once, few, many), or a class if it is expanded.

>.|TRBD2|15|TRBV2|TRBJ2-1
CASSLWTSGYNEQFF
TGTGCCAGCAGTCTTTGGACTAGCGGATACAATGAGCAGTTCTTC
>.|.|14|TRBV18|TRBJ1-5
CASSPVSGDQPQHF
TGTGCCAGCTCACCAGTGTCGGGAGATCAGCCCCAGCATTTT
>.|.|14|TRBV11-2|TRBJ1-2
CASSLAGVGYGYTF
TGTGCCAGCAGCTTAGCAGGGGTTGGCTATGGCTACACCTTC
>.|.|17|TRBV4-3|TRBJ1-3
CASSQDTRLEFGNTIYF
TGCGCCAGCAGCCAAGATACACGACTCGAATTTGGAAACACCATATATTTT
>.|.|13|TRBV29-1|TRBJ2-1
CSVKGDDYNEQFF
TGCAGCGTGAAGGGAGACGACTACAATGAGCAGTTCTTC
>.|.|13|TRBV7-9|TRBJ1-4
CASSVVGPEELFF
TGTGCCAGCAGCGTGGTCGGCCCGGAGGAACTGTTTTTT
>.|.|16|TRBV28|TRBJ1-2
CASSLSGRGDEYGYTF
TGTGCCAGCAGTTTATCTGGCCGGGGGGACGAATATGGCTACACCTTC
>.|TRBD2|15|TRBV7-9|TRBJ2-1
CASSFVSGRGNEQFF
TGTGCCAGCAGCTTTGTCAGCGGGAGAGGCAATGAGCAGTTCTTC
>.|.|15|TRBV5-1|TRBJ1-1
CASSLAPGSKPEAFF
TGCGCCAGCAGCTTGGCCCCCGGGTCGAAGCCTGAAGCTTTCTTT
>few|TRBD1|17|TRBV27|TRBJ2-7
CASSSDRAPVNSYEQYF
TGTGCCAGCAGTTCCGACAGGGCCCCAGTGAACTCCTACGAGCAGTACTTC
>once|.|14|TRBV28|TRBJ1-5
CASSPGGSNQPQHF
TGTGCCAGCAGCCCGGGGGGTAGCAATCAGCCCCAGCATTTT
>.|.|14|TRBV4-1|TRBJ1-1
CASSPEEVGTEAFF
TGCGCCAGCAGCCCCGAAGAGGTGGGCACTGAAGCTTTCTTT